The clone carrying this T cell receptor beta chain was detected once. The target antigen is unknown. This sample is part of a study of beta chain features in type 1 diabetes. Study-level points and caveats: Shortening of TCRB CDR3s, moderate but significant, appeared in all four CD4+ subsets of Type 1 diabetes patients. cDNA-based sequencing might over-represent cells highly expressing TCR.

TCRB transcripts that were expressed got sequenced, as all of the isolated RNA had been reverse transcribed. The assay was immunoSEQ multiplex PCR, and TCRdb's table has in-frame clones only and misses some. The data contain approximately 30,000 clones, about 65% of them seen just once; the ten biggest clones take up around 2.5%. The sequencing sample was made of Tregs from blood. The clonotype originates from a woman aged 30 to 39 with type 1 diabetes.

The CDR3 spells CASSPAGRTANYGYTF. CDR3 DNA sequence: TGTGCCAGCAGTCCCGCTGGTCGGACAGCCAACTATGGCTACACCTTC. The rearrangement uses TRBV28 and TRBJ1-2; weak D call: TRBD1 (6 bases). Per germline, CDR1 MDHEN and CDR2 SYDVKM. The CDR3 is 16 amino acids. V gave up 5 bases and J gave up 2 bases, with 18 bases separating them.